The source of this TCR beta chain is a study of STAT5B mutations in CD4+ large granular lymphocyte leukemia. Whole-study context: Among healthy donors, a particular HLA allele went with more CDR3 'QG' motifs.

The repertoire was sequenced with immunoSEQ multiplex PCR; TCRdb's copy has only in-frame clones and lacks some. The sample holds approximately 30,000 clones; over 60% are singletons and the top ten take 2.5% to 3.5%. The J segment lost 0 bases and the V segment lost 4 bases, leaving 7 bases of the junction unmatched. Germline V gene lookup returns CDR1 SGHKS and CDR2 YYEKEE (reference sequence). The CDR3 totals 16 residues. This clonotype was obtained from a human donor in good health. This chain uses TRBV5-5 with TRBJ1-3; 7 nucleotides match TRBD1. Sequencing was carried out using CD4+ T cells from blood buffy coats. The CDR3 reads CASSAMGQSSGNTIYF. In DNA, the CDR3 is TGTGCCAGCAGCGCAATGGGACAGTCCTCTGGAAACACCATATATTTT.